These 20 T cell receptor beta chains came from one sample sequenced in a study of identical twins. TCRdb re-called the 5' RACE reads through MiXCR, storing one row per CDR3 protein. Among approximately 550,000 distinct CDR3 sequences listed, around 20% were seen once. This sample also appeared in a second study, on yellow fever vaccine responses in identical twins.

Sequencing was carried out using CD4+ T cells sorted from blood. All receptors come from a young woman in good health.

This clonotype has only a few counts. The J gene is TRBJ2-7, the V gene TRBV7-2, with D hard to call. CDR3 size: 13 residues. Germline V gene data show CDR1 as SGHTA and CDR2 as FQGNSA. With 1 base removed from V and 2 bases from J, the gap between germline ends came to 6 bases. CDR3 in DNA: TGTGCCAGCAGCTTAGTTAAGGCCTACGAGCAGTACTTC. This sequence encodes CASSLVKAYEQYF.

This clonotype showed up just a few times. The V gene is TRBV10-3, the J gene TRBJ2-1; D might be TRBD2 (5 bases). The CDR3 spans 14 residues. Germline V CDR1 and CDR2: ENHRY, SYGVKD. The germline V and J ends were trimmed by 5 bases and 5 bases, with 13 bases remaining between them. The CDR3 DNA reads TGTGCCATCAGTCCTGGGCCAGCGGACAATGAGCAGTTCTTC. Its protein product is CAISPGPADNEQFF.

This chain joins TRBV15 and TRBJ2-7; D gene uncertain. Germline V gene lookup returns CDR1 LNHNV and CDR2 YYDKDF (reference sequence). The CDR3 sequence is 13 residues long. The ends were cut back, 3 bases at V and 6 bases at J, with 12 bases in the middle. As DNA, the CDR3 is TGTGCCACCAGCAGGTACTACATGCGCGAGCAGTACGTC. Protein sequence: CATSRYYMREQYV.

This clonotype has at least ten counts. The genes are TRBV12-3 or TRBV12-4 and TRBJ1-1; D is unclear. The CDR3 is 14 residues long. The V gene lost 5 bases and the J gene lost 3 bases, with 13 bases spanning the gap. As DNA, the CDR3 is TGTGCCAGCAGTCCCCTGGTCGATTACACTGAAGCTTTCTTT. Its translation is CASSPLVDYTEAFF.

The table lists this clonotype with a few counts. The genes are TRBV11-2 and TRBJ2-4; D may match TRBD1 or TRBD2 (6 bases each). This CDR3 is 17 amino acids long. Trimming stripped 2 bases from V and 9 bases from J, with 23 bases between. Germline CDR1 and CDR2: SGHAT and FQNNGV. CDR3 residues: CASSLRLGGGHESIQYF. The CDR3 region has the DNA TGTGCCAGCAGCTTAAGGTTAGGGGGAGGACACGAGAGCATTCAGTACTTC. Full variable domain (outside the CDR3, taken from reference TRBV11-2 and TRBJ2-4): EAGVAQSPRYKIIEKRQSVAFWCNPISGHATLYWYQQILGQGPKLLIQFQNNGVVDDSQLPKDRFSAERLKGVDSTLKIQPAKLEDSAVYLCASSLRLGGGHESIQYFGAGTRLSVL.

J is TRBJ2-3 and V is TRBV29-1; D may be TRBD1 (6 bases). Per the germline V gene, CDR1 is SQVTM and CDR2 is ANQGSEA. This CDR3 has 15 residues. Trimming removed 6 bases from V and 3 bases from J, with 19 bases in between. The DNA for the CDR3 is TGCAGCGTGGGGTCCAGGGGAGTCGTTACAGATACGCAGTATTTT. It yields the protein CSVGSRGVVTDTQYF.

The CDR3, as DNA: TGTGCCAGCACGGCTTGGGTCAATGAGCAGTTCTTC. It translates to CASTAWVNEQFF. The chain combines TRBV12-3 or TRBV12-4 with TRBJ2-1; D remains unclear. This CDR3 is 12 amino acids long. Trimming stripped 7 bases from V and 6 bases from J, with 10 bases between.

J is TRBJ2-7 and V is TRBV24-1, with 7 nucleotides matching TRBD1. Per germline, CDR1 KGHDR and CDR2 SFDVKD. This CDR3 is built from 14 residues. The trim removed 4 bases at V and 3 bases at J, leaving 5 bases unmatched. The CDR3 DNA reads TGTGCCACCAGTGACCCTTACAGGGGCTACGAGCAGTACTTC. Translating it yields CATSDPYRGYEQYF.

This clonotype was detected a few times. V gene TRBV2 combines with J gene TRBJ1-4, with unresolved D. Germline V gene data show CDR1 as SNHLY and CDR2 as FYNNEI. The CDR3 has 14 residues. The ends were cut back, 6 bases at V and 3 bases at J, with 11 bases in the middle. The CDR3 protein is CASRRTGSNEKLFF. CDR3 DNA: TGTGCCAGCAGAAGGACGGGCTCTAATGAAAAACTGTTTTTT.

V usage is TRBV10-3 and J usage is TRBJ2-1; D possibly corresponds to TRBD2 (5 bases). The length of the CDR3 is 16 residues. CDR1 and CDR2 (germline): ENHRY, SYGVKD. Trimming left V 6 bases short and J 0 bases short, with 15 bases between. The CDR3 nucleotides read TGTGCCATCAGCCTGGACTTTCTAAGCTCCTACAATGAGCAGTTCTTC. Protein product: CAISLDFLSSYNEQFF.

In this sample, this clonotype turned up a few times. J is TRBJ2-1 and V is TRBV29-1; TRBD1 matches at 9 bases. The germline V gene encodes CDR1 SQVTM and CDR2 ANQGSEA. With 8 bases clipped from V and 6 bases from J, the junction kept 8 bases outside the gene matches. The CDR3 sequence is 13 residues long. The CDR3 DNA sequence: TGCAGCCTGGGACAGGGTTCAATCAATGAGCAGTTCTTC. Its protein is CSLGQGSINEQFF.

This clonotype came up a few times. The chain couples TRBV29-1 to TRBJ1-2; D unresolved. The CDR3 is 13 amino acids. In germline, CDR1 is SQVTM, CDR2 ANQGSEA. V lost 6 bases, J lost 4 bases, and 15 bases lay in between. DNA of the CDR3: TGCAGCGTCCCCGACCTGAACGGCTATGGCTACACCTTC. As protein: CSVPDLNGYGYTF.

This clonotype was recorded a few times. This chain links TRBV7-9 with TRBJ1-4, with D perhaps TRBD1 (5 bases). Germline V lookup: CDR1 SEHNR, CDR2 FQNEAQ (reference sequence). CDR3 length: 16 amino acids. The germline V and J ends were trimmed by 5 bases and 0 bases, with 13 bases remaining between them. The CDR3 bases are TGTGCCAGCAGCGCGCAGGGACCCGCAACTAATGAAAAACTGTTTTTT. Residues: CASSAQGPATNEKLFF.

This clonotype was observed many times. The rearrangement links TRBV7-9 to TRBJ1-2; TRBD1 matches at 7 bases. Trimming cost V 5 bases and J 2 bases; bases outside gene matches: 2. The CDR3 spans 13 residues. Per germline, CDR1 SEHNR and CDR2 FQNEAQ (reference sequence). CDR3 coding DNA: TGTGCCAGCAGCATGGGACAGAACTATGGCTACACCTTC. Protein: CASSMGQNYGYTF.

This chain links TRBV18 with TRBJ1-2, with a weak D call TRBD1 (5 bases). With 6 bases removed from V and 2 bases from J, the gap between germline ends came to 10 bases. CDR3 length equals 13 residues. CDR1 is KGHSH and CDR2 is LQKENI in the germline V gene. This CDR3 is CASSQDKNYGYTF. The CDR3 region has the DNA TGTGCCAGCTCCCAGGACAAAAACTATGGCTACACCTTC.

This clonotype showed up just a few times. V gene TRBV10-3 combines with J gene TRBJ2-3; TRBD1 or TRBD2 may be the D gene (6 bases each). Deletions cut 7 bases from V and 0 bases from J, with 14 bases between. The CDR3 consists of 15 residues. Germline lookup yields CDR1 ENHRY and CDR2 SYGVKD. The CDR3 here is CAIKGGARSTDTQYF. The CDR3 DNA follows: TGTGCCATCAAGGGGGGAGCTAGGAGCACAGATACGCAGTATTTT.

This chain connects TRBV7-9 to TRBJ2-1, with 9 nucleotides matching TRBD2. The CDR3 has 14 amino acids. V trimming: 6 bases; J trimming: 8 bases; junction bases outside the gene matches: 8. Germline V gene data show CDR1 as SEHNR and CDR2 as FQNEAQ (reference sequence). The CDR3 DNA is TGTGCCAGCAGTTCCGGGACTAGCTCCCATGAGCAGTTCTTC. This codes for CASSSGTSSHEQFF.

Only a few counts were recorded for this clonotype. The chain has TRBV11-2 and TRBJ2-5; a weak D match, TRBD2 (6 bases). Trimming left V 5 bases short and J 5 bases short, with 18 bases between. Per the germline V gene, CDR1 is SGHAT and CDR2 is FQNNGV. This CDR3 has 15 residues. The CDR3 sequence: CASSIRTLRGETQYF. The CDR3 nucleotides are TGTGCCAGCAGCATACGGACCCTACGGGGGGAGACCCAGTACTTC.

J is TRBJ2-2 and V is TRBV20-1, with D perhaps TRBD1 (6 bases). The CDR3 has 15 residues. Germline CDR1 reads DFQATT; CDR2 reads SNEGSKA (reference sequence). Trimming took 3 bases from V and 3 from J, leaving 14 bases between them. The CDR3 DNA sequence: TGCAGTGCTAGCTCGACAGGCATAGACACCGGGGAGCTGTTTTTT. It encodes CSASSTGIDTGELFF.

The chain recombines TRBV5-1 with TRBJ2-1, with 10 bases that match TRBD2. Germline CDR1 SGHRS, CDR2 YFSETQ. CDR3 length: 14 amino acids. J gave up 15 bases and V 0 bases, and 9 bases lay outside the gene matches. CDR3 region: CASSLAVTSGSPFF. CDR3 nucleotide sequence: TGCGCCAGCAGCTTGGCCGTGACTAGCGGGTCCCCGTTCTTC.